One sample yielded the 6 T cell receptor beta chains listed below, sequenced in a study of technical replicates of blood from several donors. Assay used: immunoSEQ multiplex PCR; TCRdb lists only in-frame clones, some missing. The top ten hold about 0.37% of the sample, which has around 81,000 clones, roughly 95% seen once. The sample consisted of T cells isolated from PBMCs. The receptors shown here come from a human donor in good health.

This chain uses TRBV5-1 with TRBJ1-4, with a possible D match to TRBD1 (6 bases). Trimming pared 7 bases from V and 3 bases from J, leaving 16 bases between. The CDR3 is made up of 15 amino acids. Germline V gene data show CDR1 as SGHRS and CDR2 as YFSETQ. CDR3 DNA: TGCGCCAGCCGGACAGCTCCTCGGGCTAATGAAAAACTGTTTTTT. Translated, it gives CASRTAPRANEKLFF.

V gene TRBV9 combines with J gene TRBJ1-2, with 7 positions matching TRBD1. The CDR3 covers 15 residues. Trimming cost V 0 bases and J 2 bases; bases outside gene matches: 4. Germline V gene lookup returns CDR1 SGDLS and CDR2 YYNGEE. CDR3 DNA sequence: TGTGCCAGCAGCGTAGAGACAGGGAGGAACTATGGCTACACCTTC. Translated, it gives CASSVETGRNYGYTF.

The V call is TRBV14, the J call TRBJ1-2; D remains unclear. Trimming pared 4 bases from V and 4 bases from J, leaving 10 bases between. The CDR3 contains 13 residues. Germline V gene sequence: CDR1 SGHDN, CDR2 FVKESK. This CDR3 reads CASSPDFRYGYTF. The CDR3 nucleotides are TGTGCCAGCAGCCCTGACTTTCGCTATGGCTACACCTTC.

V is TRBV5-4 and J is TRBJ2-7, with unresolved D. From germline, CDR1 is SGHNT and CDR2 YYREEE (reference sequence). The CDR3 covers 12 residues. V lost 4 bases and J lost 5, with 10 bases in between. The DNA of the CDR3 is TGTGCCAGCAGCGAGGCGGATAACGAGCAGTACTTC. Amino acid sequence: CASSEADNEQYF.

The genes are TRBV4-1 and TRBJ2-7; 8 positions agree with TRBD2. The germline V gene encodes CDR1 MGHRA and CDR2 YSYEKL. The CDR3 runs to 16 residues. J lost 1 base, V lost 4 bases, and 9 bases had no gene match. CDR3 region: CASSPRSGSSSYEQYF. The CDR3 DNA sequence: TGCGCCAGCAGCCCCAGGAGCGGGAGTTCTTCCTACGAGCAGTACTTC.

V gene TRBV13 combines with J gene TRBJ2-1, with 8 bases lining up with TRBD1. The CDR3 is 16 amino acids. V lost 4 bases and J lost 2; bases outside the gene matches: 7. The germline V gene has CDR1 PRHDT and CDR2 FYEKMQ (reference sequence). CDR3 in amino acids: CASSSYRQGPYNEQFF. CDR3 in DNA: TGTGCCAGCAGCTCCTATAGACAGGGGCCCTACAATGAGCAGTTCTTC.